This entry describes one T cell receptor beta chain. It lacks a known antigen. The junction and the germline gene differ at one end; a read error may be behind it. This sample was taken from a study of immune cell composition in non-small cell lung cancer (dated by TCRdb to about 2017). Turning to the overall study: Histologic subtype, mainly lung adenocarcinoma or squamous cell carcinoma, was assigned on the basis of H&E together with p63, CK5, Napsin A and TTF-1 immunohistochemistry. Adaptive Biotechnologies TCR-beta sequencing was carried out on some 35 paired NSCLC tumour and non-adjacent lung specimens, as well as on approximately 26 tumour-only specimens. In supplementary cohort #1, which comprised more than eight lung adenocarcinoma cases, paired tumour/lung TCR-beta sequencing was performed and TIL populations were generated so that tumour reactivity could be assessed. Several tumour specimens with TCR-beta data were of rare histological subtypes and were excluded from the subtype comparisons.

A two-step multiplex PCR was used to amplify TCR-beta CDR3 regions from genomic DNA, and Illumina-compatible adaptors were added in the second step. TCR-beta immunosequencing was performed on an Illumina platform as a commercial immunoSEQ service. The original methods were these. Two measures summarised the repertoires: productive clonality, and Top 10 Clones, meaning the percentage of T-cell templates coming from the ten most frequent sequences. Productive clonality ranged from 0 to 1, with 1 indicating a monoclonal population. Tumour-associated clones, identified using log10 scatter plots, were defined as sequences that made up at least 0.1% of tumour T-cell templates and were not found in the matched non-adjacent lung. Analyses were done in GraphPad Prism7 and R, with Student's t-tests for two-group comparisons, ANOVA for stages, and linear regression for relationships. In its TCRdb copy, this immuneACCESS table keeps in-frame sequences only and misses some clones. Where compared with another copy, unresolved V genes explain less than half of these, and the others have no known cause. Clonal size and the V and J genes are those of that table, whereas D and trimming came from the DNA. The sample yields some 8,000 clones; roughly three quarters were counted once. Roughly 8.7% of the sample is held by the ten biggest clonotypes.

Overall results and qualifications from the work: Only around ten cases were included in the reactivity cohort, and sequence sharing between tumour-reactive clones and the dominant in vivo tumour-associated clones was not shown. No significant correlation was found between smoking pack-years and tumour TCR-beta clonality. Significantly higher Top 10 clone scores and productive clonality were observed in lung squamous cell carcinoma than in lung adenocarcinoma tumours. In roughly 10 adenocarcinoma cases, a strong correlation was found between maximal tumour-associated clone frequency and TIL tumour reactivity, whereas no such correlation was found between overall clonality and TIL tumour reactivity. Nearly half of NSCLC cases had tumour-associated clones >0.5%, found in 30% to 35% of adenocarcinomas compared with about 80% of squamous carcinomas.

Taken from the germline V gene (reference sequence), the CDR1 and CDR2 loops are SSHAT and FNYEAQ. From the cysteine through the phenylalanine, the CDR3 covers 16 amino acids. The retained sequence is limited to the CDR3, 48 bases, with the frame set at the first base. From frozen aliquots of unsorted single-cell suspensions, genomic DNA was isolated using the QIAamp DNA kit. The tumour samples consisted of surgically resected non-small cell lung cancer tissue. Tissues arrived within 2 hours of resection and were immediately processed into single-cell suspensions. Tissue was broken up mechanically, digested enzymatically with DNase I, collagenase I and hyaluronidase for approximately 30 minutes at 37 degrees C, and then filtered and RBC-lysed.

The sequence is built from TRBV7-7 and TRBJ2-3; TRBD2 lines up with 9 middle nucleotides. This receptor was identified in a human donor with non-small cell lung cancer. The specimen was lung tumor tissue. The CDR3 reads as follows: CASSQGVAGGTDTQYF. The sequence in DNA is TGTGCTAGCAGCCAGGGGGTAGCGGGGGGCACAGATACGCAGTATTTT.